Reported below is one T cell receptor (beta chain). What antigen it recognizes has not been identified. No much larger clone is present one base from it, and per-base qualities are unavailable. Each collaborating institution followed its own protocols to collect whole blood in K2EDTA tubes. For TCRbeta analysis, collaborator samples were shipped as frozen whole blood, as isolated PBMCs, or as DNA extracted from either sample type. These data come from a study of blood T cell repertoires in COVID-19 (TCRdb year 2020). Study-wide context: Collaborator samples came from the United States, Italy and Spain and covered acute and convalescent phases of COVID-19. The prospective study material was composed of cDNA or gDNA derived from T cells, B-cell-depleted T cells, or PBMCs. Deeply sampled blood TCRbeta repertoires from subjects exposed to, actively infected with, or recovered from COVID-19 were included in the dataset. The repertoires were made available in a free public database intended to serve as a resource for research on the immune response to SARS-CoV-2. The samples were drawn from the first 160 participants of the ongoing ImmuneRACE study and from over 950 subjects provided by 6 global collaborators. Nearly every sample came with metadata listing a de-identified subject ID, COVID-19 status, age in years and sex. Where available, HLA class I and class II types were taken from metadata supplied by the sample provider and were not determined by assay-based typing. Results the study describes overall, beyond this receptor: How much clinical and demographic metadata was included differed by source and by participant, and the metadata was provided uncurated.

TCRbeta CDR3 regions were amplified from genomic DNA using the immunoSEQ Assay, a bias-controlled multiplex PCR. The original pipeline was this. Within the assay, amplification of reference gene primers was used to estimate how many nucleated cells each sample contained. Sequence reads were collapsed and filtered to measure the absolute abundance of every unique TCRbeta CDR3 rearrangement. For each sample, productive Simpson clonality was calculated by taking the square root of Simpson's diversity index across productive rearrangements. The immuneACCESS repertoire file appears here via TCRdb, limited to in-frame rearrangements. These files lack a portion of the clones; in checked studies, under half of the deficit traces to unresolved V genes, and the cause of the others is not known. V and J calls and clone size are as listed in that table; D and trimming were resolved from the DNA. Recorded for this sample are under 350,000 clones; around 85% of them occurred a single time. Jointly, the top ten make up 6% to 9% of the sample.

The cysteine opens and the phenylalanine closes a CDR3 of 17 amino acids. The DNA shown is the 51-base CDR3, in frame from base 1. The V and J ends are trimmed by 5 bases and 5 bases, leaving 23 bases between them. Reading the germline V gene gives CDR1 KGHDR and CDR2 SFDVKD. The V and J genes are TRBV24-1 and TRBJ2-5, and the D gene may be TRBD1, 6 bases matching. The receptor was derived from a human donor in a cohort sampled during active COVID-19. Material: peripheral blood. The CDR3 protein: CATSGLQGTAEEETQYF. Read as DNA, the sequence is TGTGCCACCAGTGGCCTCCAGGGGACCGCGGAGGAGGAGACCCAGTACTTC.